This T cell receptor (beta chain) was obtained from a study of patients and donors after allogeneic stem cell transplantation (dated by TCRdb to the early 2020s). Measured from the cysteine to the phenylalanine, the CDR3 is 12 residues long. Here the CDR3 DNA is all that survives: 36 bases in frame from base 1. V sheds 3 bases and J sheds 5 bases, leaving 8 bases between their ends. This clonotype appeared a few times. Its antigen is currently not known. Base qualities are not recorded, but no much larger clone differs from it by a single base. The library was prepared using RT-PCR. These reads were obtained on a NextSeq 550. The public reads were run again by TCRdb, first through fastp at Q25 and then through MiXCR, and only productive beta chains were kept. CDR3 protein sequences are deduplicated, and each keeps its most common genes and DNA. A total of tens of thousands of distinct CDR3 sequences appear in this sample, under 50% of them only once. The leading ten clones occupy 50% to 75% of the sample.

This chain joins TRBV12-3 or TRBV12-4 to TRBJ2-7, with an unclear D gene assignment. Sequenced input: blood, either unsorted or a sorted T cell fraction (not recorded which). The receptor comes from a human donor who was either an allogeneic HSCT recipient or a stem cell or donor lymphocyte infusion donor (not recorded which). It is not recorded whose cells these are; they may come from a transplant donor. CDR3 sequence: CASSFTQDEQYF. The base sequence is TGTGCCAGCAGTTTTACCCAGGACGAGCAGTACTTC.